The next 21 T cell receptor beta chains were all read from a single sample in a study of cytotoxic CD8 clonotypes in ibrutinib-treated CLL. Here immunoSEQ multiplex PCR was the method, and the copy in TCRdb shows in-frame clones only, minus some. The table has fewer than 90,000 clones, roughly two thirds seen once. The sample was PBMCs, taken after 12 months of ibrutinib treatment. The receptors here all came from a human donor with chronic lymphocytic leukemia.

The V and J genes are TRBV12-1 and TRBJ2-7; TRBD1 is taken as the D call from the table, unchecked against the DNA. TRBV12-1 is flagged as a pseudogene. The CDR3 contains 18 residues. The CDR3 is CASSFYDRTPCLRYEQYF. The CDR3 region has the DNA TGTGCCAGCAGTTTTTACGACAGAACCCCCTGTTTACGCTACGAGCAGTACTTC.

This clone was recorded once. This sequence joins TRBV28 and TRBJ2-3; D may be TRBD1 (6 bases). This CDR3 has 16 amino acids. Deletions cut 6 bases from V and 3 bases from J, with 19 bases between. Germline CDR1 and CDR2: MDHEN and SYDVKM. The CDR3 sequence: CASSSPWDKRTDTQYF. In DNA, the CDR3 is TGTGCCAGCAGCTCTCCCTGGGACAAGCGAACAGATACGCAGTATTTT.

In this sample, this clone turned up a few times. The chain employs TRBV5-4 and TRBJ1-1; TRBD1 might be the D (6 bases). The CDR3 spans 14 residues. Trimming left V 6 bases short and J 6 bases short, with 18 bases between. CDR1 is SGHNT, CDR2 YYREEE, per germline (reference sequence). The CDR3 region is CASTRSGGRSEAFF. The CDR3 coding sequence is TGTGCCAGCACTCGTTCGGGGGGGCGCTCTGAAGCTTTCTTT.

The CDR3 protein is CAWSPGGGEQYF. The CDR3, as DNA: TGTGCCTGGAGTCCCGGTGGGGGGGAGCAGTACTTC. The chain joins TRBV30 to TRBJ2-7, with TRBD2 as a possible D gene (6 bases). The V gene lost 2 bases and the J gene lost 7 bases, with 12 bases spanning the gap. This CDR3 has 12 amino acids. Per the germline V gene, CDR1 is GTSNPN and CDR2 is SVGIG (reference sequence).

V usage is TRBV30 and J usage is TRBJ1-5, with D perhaps matching TRBD1 (6 bases). The CDR3 covers 18 residues. CDR1 and CDR2 (germline): GTSNPN, SVGIG (reference sequence). V was cut by 3 bases and J by 0 bases, with 21 bases left in between. In DNA form, the CDR3 reads TGTGCCTGGAGCCCCATAGGGTGGGGGGCCCTTAGCAATCAGCCCCAGCATTTT. Protein: CAWSPIGWGALSNQPQHF.

The V gene is TRBV18, the J gene TRBJ2-3, with D perhaps assigned TRBD1 or TRBD2 (7 bases each). The CDR3 extends over 17 amino acids. The ends were cut back, 5 bases at V and 7 bases at J, with 25 bases in the middle. Germline CDR1 is KGHSH and CDR2 is LQKENI. The CDR3 sequence is CASSGTGGRGAINTQYF. The CDR3 DNA is TGTGCCAGCTCAGGCACGGGGGGCAGGGGGGCCATCAATACGCAGTATTTT.

The gene calls are TRBV19 and TRBJ2-3; TRBD1 is a possible D gene (5 bases). The CDR3 extends over 16 amino acids. Germline lookup yields CDR1 LNHDA and CDR2 SQIVND (reference sequence). Deletions cut 6 bases from V and 1 base from J, with 17 bases between. The CDR3 loop reads CASRKNQGVGTDTQYF. The CDR3 DNA sequence: TGTGCCAGTAGGAAAAATCAGGGTGTGGGCACAGATACGCAGTATTTT.

This sequence joins TRBV7-2 and TRBJ2-7, with 7 bases fitting TRBD1. J gave up 3 bases and V 5 bases, and 13 bases lay outside the gene matches. CDR3 length: 16 amino acids. The V gene's germline CDR1 is SGHTA and CDR2 FQGNSA. CDR3 DNA sequence: TGTGCCAGCAGCCCATCCTTGAGACAGGGTTTCTACGAGCAGTACTTC. The encoded protein is CASSPSLRQGFYEQYF.

This rearrangement joins TRBV7-9 to TRBJ1-2, with D unclear. Germline V CDR1 and CDR2: SEHNR, FQNEAQ (reference sequence). V was cut by 4 bases and J by 1 base, with 1 base left in between. This CDR3 comprises 11 residues. The CDR3 spells CASSYNYGYTF. In DNA, the CDR3 is TGTGCCAGCAGCTATAACTATGGCTACACCTTC.

This clone was observed a few times. CDR3 sequence: CASSLGWGTDTQYF. CDR3 nucleotide sequence: TGTGCCAGCAGCTTAGGTTGGGGAACAGATACGCAGTATTTT. The chain links TRBV7-9 to TRBJ2-3; D uncertain. Trimming removed 1 base at V and 3 bases at J, with 8 bases between. Germline CDR1 SEHNR, CDR2 FQNEAQ (reference sequence). This CDR3 comprises 14 residues.

The chain carries TRBV19 and TRBJ1-3, with D unresolved. The CDR3 spans 15 residues. Germline loops: CDR1 LNHDA, CDR2 SQIVND (reference sequence). The germline V and J ends were trimmed by 3 bases and 0 bases, with 9 bases remaining between them. CDR3 bases: TGTGCCAGTAGTATTCCAGGAAACTCTGGAAACACCATATATTTT. The encoded protein is CASSIPGNSGNTIYF.

The chain carries TRBV7-2 and TRBJ2-7, with D possibly TRBD2 on 6 matching bases. V was trimmed by 4 bases and J by 4 bases, leaving 20 bases between them. Germline-derived CDR1 and CDR2 are SGHTA and FQGNSA. This CDR3 contains 16 residues. CDR3 coding DNA: TGTGCCAGCAGCTCCCCCCCGGGACTGAACCCTTACGAGCAGTACTTC. Its translation: CASSSPPGLNPYEQYF.

The sample holds a few counts of this clone. The genes are TRBV5-6 and TRBJ1-6, with D unclear. This CDR3 has 14 amino acids. V was shortened by 0 bases and J by 12 bases, with 13 bases between the two germline ends. Germline lookup yields CDR1 SGHDT and CDR2 YYEEEE. The CDR3 reads CASSLVTHSLPLHF. The CDR3 nucleotides read TGTGCCAGCAGCTTGGTTACCCACTCGCTACCCCTCCACTTT.

The chain is built from TRBV7-2 and TRBJ2-4; D possibly corresponds to TRBD1 (7 bases). V lost 5 bases, J lost 1 base, and 12 bases lay in between. The CDR3 spans 15 residues. CDR1 is SGHTA, CDR2 FQGNSA, per germline. DNA for the CDR3: TGTGCCAGCAGCCCAGGGGGGTGGGCCAAAAACATTCAGTACTTC. Translated, it gives CASSPGGWAKNIQYF.

The chain couples TRBV6-1 to TRBJ1-1; no clear D. Trimming took 0 bases from V and 0 from J, leaving 8 bases between them. Germline V gene sequence: CDR1 MNHNS, CDR2 SASEGT. The CDR3 length is 15 residues. CDR3 coding DNA: TGTGCCAGCAGTGAAGCGGGCCAGTTGAACACTGAAGCTTTCTTT. Its translation is CASSEAGQLNTEAFF.

V gene TRBV11-2 combines with J gene TRBJ1-1; D unclear. The CDR3 runs 14 residues. The V end lost 0 bases, the J end lost 11 bases, and 16 bases lay between the germline ends. Germline CDR1 reads SGHAT; CDR2 reads FQNNGV. CDR3 loop: CASSLDRAQQYAFF. The CDR3 DNA reads as TGTGCCAGCAGCTTAGATAGAGCCCAGCAGTACGCTTTCTTT.

This clone came up a few times. CDR3 region: CASSLAGFANTGELFF. The CDR3 nucleotides are TGTGCCAGCAGCTTGGCAGGGTTCGCGAACACCGGGGAGCTGTTTTTT. This chain joins TRBV5-4 and TRBJ2-2; D possibly corresponds to TRBD1 (5 bases). The V gene lost 0 bases and the J gene lost 0 bases, with 9 bases spanning the gap. The CDR3 contains 16 residues. Germline-derived CDR1 and CDR2 are SGHNT and YYREEE (reference sequence).

In DNA form, the CDR3 reads TGCGCCAGCAGCTCCGGGGGGGGCTCGGAGACCCAGTACTTC. Translated, it gives CASSSGGGSETQYF. This rearrangement joins TRBV5-1 to TRBJ2-5, with 8 positions matching TRBD2. Trimming took 3 bases from V and 5 from J; bases not matched to a gene: 6. CDR1 is SGHRS, CDR2 YFSETQ, per germline. The CDR3 is made up of 14 amino acids.

This clone has a handful of counts. CDR3 protein: CASSLGSGTNQPQHF. The CDR3 DNA sequence: TGTGCCAGCAGCTTAGGATCAGGGACCAATCAGCCCCAGCATTTT. The gene calls are TRBV7-2 and TRBJ1-5, with D possibly TRBD1 on 5 matching bases. CDR1 and CDR2 from the germline V gene are SGHTA and FQGNSA. This CDR3 is 15 amino acids long. V lost 1 base and J lost 3, with 10 bases in between.

This clone was found a few times. In nucleotides, the CDR3 is TGTGCCAGCGCCTCGGGGGCGTTGCCTAATGAAAAACTGTTTTTT. Protein product: CASASGALPNEKLFF. The chain has TRBV7-2 and TRBJ1-4; the D gene is possibly TRBD1 (6 bases). The germline CDR1 and CDR2 sequences are SGHTA and FQGNSA. Trimming cost V 8 bases and J 3 bases, with 16 bases left between them. There are 15 residues in the CDR3.

The chain links TRBV7-2 to TRBJ2-2, with D hard to call. CDR3 length equals 16 residues. V dropped 1 base and J dropped 1 base, with 10 bases sitting between them. In germline, CDR1 is SGHTA, CDR2 FQGNSA. CDR3 bases: TGTGCCAGCAGCTTAGGAGGCAGCCAGAACACCGGGGAGCTGTTTTTT. Translating it yields CASSLGGSQNTGELFF. The full variable domain, its missing parts supplied by reference TRBV7-2 and TRBJ2-2, is GAGVSQSPSNKVTEKGKDVELRCDPISGHTALYWYRQSLGQGLEFLIYFQGNSAPDKSGLPSDRFSAERTGGSVSTLTIQRTQQEDSAVYLCASSLGGSQNTGELFFGEGSRLTVL.